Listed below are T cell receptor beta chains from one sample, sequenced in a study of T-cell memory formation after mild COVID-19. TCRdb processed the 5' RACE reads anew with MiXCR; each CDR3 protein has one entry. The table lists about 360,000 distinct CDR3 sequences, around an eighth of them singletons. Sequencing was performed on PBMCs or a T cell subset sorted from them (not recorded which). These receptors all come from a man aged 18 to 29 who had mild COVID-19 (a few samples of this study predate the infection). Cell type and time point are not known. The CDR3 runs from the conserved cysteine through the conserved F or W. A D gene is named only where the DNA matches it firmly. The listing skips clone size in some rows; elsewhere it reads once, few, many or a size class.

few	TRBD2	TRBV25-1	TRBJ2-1	CASRENSSGGAKPEQFF	TGTGCCAGCAGAGAAAACTCTAGCGGGGGGGCCAAGCCCGAGCAGTTCTTC
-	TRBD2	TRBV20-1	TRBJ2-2	CSARELSGGAYTGELFF	TGCAGTGCTAGAGAGCTAAGCGGGGGGGCGTACACCGGGGAGCTGTTTTTT
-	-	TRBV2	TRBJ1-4	CASLSQGFVNEKLFF	TGTGCCAGCCTTTCACAGGGCTTCGTTAATGAAAAACTGTTTTTT
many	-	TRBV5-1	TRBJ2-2	CASSRGILTGELFF	TGCGCCAGCAGCAGGGGAATTCTCACCGGGGAGCTGTTTTTT
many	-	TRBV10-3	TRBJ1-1	CAIRQGPMGTEAFF	TGTGCCATCAGACAAGGGCCCATGGGGACTGAAGCTTTCTTT
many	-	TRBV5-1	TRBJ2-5	CASSLASLGPQETQYF	TGCGCCAGCAGCTTGGCCAGCTTAGGCCCGCAAGAGACCCAGTACTTC
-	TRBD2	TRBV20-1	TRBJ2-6	CSGLAGANVLTF	TGCAGCGGACTAGCTGGGGCCAACGTCCTGACTTTC
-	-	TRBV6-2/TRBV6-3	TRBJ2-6	CASSNPRGARPGANVLTF	TGTGCCAGCAGTAATCCCCGGGGGGCGCGACCTGGGGCCAACGTCCTGACTTTC
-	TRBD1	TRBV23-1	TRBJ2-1	CASSEGAGRPYNEQFF	TGCGCCAGCAGCGAGGGGGCGGGCCGACCCTACAATGAGCAGTTCTTC
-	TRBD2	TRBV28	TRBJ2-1	CASSRSGGSSCNEQFF	TGTGCCAGCAGTCGTAGCGGGGGGAGCTCCTGCAATGAGCAGTTCTTC
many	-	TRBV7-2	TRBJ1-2	CASTPNGGPDGYTF	TGTGCCAGCACCCCAAACGGGGGGCCTGATGGCTACACCTTC
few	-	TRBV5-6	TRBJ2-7	CASSNGDSLSSYEQYF	TGTGCCAGCAGCAATGGCGACAGCCTGAGCTCCTACGAGCAGTACTTC
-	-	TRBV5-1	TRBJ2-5	CASSLSTGQETQYF	TGCGCCAGCAGCCTCTCGACAGGTCAGGAGACCCAGTACTTC
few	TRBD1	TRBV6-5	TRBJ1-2	CASSYSSDYRGRRGYTF	TGTGCCAGCAGTTACTCTTCTGACTACAGGGGTCGTCGTGGCTACACCTTC
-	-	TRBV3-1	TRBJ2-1	CASSPEQGIYNEQFF	TGTGCCAGCAGCCCGGAACAGGGAATTTACAATGAGCAGTTCTTC
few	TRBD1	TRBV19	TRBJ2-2	CASSKTGRNTGELFF	TGTGCCAGTAGTAAGACAGGGAGAAACACCGGGGAGCTGTTTTTT
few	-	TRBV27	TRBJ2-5	CASRGIEETQYF	TGTGCCAGCAGGGGAATTGAGGAGACCCAGTACTTC
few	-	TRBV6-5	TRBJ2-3	CASSYTPRGGGTDTQYF	TGTGCCAGCAGTTACACCCCCAGGGGCGGTGGCACAGATACGCAGTATTTT
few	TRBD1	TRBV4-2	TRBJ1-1	CASSHLDRLMNTEAFF	TGTGCCAGCAGCCACCTGGACAGGCTCATGAACACTGAAGCTTTCTTT
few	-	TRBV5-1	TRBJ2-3	CASSLARTADTQYF	TGCGCCAGCAGCCTGGCGAGGACGGCAGATACGCAGTATTTT
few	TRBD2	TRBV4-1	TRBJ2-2	CASSHLPSGGNTGELFF	TGCGCCAGCAGCCACCTCCCTAGCGGGGGGAACACCGGGGAGCTGTTTTTT
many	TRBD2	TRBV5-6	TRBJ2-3	CASSLRTSGGTDTQYF	TGTGCCAGCAGCCTACGGACTAGCGGGGGCACAGATACGCAGTATTTT
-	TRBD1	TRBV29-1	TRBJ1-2	CSVIRDRGVLRYTF	TGCAGCGTCATCCGGGACAGGGGCGTCCTAAGGTACACCTTC
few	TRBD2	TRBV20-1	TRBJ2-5	CSADSGVGTETQYF	TGCAGTGCTGATAGCGGGGTAGGGACAGAGACCCAGTACTTC
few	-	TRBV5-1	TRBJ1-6	CASSLEGRVEISPLHF	TGCGCCAGCAGCTTGGAAGGCAGGGTCGAGATTTCACCCCTCCACTTT
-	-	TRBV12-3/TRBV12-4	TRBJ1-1	CASSFGVLGTEAFF	TGTGCCAGCAGTTTTGGGGTCTTGGGCACTGAAGCTTTCTTT
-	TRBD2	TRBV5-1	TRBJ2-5	CASSFGGDVTQYF	TGCGCCAGCAGCTTTGGGGGGGATGTGACCCAGTACTTC
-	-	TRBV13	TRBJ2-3	CASSLEAGLGTDTQYF	TGTGCCAGCAGCTTAGAGGCGGGGCTCGGCACAGATACGCAGTATTTT
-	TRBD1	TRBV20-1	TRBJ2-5	CSASMSGGRETQYF	TGCAGTGCTAGCATGTCAGGGGGCCGAGAGACCCAGTACTTC
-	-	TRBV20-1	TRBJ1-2	CSASRGLYGYTF	TGCAGTGCTAGTCGGGGCCTCTATGGCTACACCTTC
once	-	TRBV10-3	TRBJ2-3	CAISESRLGDTQYF	TGTGCCATCAGTGAGTCGAGGCTCGGGGATACGCAGTATTTT
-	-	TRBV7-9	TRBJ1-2	CASSLDGGSYGYTF	TGTGCCAGCAGCTTAGACGGGGGCAGCTATGGCTACACCTTC
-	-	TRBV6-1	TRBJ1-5	CASSVLGEISNQPQHF	TGTGCCAGCAGCGTCTTGGGGGAGATTAGCAATCAGCCCCAGCATTTT
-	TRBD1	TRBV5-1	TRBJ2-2	CASKQGDANTGELFF	TGCGCCAGCAAACAGGGGGATGCGAACACCGGGGAGCTGTTTTTT
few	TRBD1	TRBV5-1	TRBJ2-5	CASSSHTGQGAIQETQYF	TGCGCCAGCAGCTCCCACACTGGACAGGGGGCGATACAAGAGACCCAGTACTTC
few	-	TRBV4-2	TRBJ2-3	CASSLHLATNTDTQYF	TGTGCCAGCAGCCTCCATCTAGCGACTAACACAGATACGCAGTATTTT
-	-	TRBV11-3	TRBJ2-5	CASSLVGGTQYF	TGTGCCAGCAGCTTAGTGGGTGGGACCCAGTACTTC
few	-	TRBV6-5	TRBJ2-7	CASSYSRPGSYEQYF	TGTGCCAGCAGTTACTCGAGGCCAGGTTCCTACGAGCAGTACTTC
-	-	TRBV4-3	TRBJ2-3	CASSQETVPADTQYF	TGCGCCAGCAGCCAAGAAACAGTCCCGGCAGATACGCAGTATTTT
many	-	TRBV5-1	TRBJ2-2	CASIPGDTGELFF	TGCGCCAGCATCCCGGGGGACACCGGGGAGCTGTTTTTT
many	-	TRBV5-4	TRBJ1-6	CASSSQVGHSPLHF	TGTGCCAGCAGTTCTCAGGTGGGACATTCACCCCTCCACTTT
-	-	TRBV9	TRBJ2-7	CASSVGGEDYEQYF	TGTGCCAGCAGCGTAGGAGGCGAAGACTACGAGCAGTACTTC
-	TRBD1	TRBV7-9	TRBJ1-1	CASSTGQGSPYTEAFF	TGTGCCAGCAGCACGGGACAGGGGAGTCCTTACACTGAAGCTTTCTTT
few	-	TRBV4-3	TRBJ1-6	CASSQEGHNNSPLHF	TGCGCCAGCAGCCAAGAGGGACATAATAATTCACCCCTCCACTTT
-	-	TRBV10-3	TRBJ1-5	CAISSGGNQPQHF	TGTGCCATCAGCTCAGGGGGCAATCAGCCCCAGCATTTT
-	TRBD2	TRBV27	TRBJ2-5	CASSMSGSGGGVETQYF	TGTGCCAGCAGTATGTCTGGGAGCGGGGGTGGCGTAGAGACCCAGTACTTC
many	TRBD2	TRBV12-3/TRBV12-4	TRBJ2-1	CASSLPSGGDEQFF	TGTGCCAGCAGTTTACCTAGCGGGGGGGATGAGCAGTTCTTC
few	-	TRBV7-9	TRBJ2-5	CASSPESGYQETQYF	TGTGCCAGCAGCCCAGAATCAGGGTACCAAGAGACCCAGTACTTC
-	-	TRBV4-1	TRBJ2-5	CASSHDFSGETQYF	TGCGCCAGCAGCCACGACTTTTCGGGGGAGACCCAGTACTTC
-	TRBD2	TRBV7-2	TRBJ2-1	CASSSLAGGREQFF	TGTGCCAGCAGCTCCCTAGCGGGGGGGCGGGAGCAGTTCTTC
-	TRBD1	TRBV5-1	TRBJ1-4	CASSNGQGVNEKLFF	TGCGCCAGCAGCAATGGACAGGGGGTGAATGAAAAACTGTTTTTT
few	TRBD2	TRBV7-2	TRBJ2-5	CASSPPQRGGGETQYF	TGTGCCAGCAGCCCCCCGCAGCGGGGGGGAGGAGAGACCCAGTACTTC
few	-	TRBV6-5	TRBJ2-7	CASSSLVGWEQYF	TGTGCCAGCAGTTCCCTAGTAGGTTGGGAGCAGTACTTC
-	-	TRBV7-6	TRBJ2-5	CASSQMGRETQYF	TGTGCCAGCAGCCAGATGGGGAGGGAGACCCAGTACTTC